This T cell receptor (beta chain) was found in a study of blood T cells in healthy people across ages. Overall study: Roughly one uniquely barcoded beta molecule per two T cells was captured. Overall study findings and caveats: Long-lived donors carried more naive CD4+ cells and greater diversity than aged donors.

The germline V gene encodes CDR1 SGHVS and CDR2 FQNEAQ. The V segment lost 2 bases and the J segment 8 bases; nucleotides outside the gene matches: 13. This CDR3 region has 19 residues. This clonotype was seen a few times. What it recognizes is unknown. Next came a second PCR, run for about 7 to 12 cycles, which used a sample-barcoded 5' primer along with a J-beta primer mix. Each CDR3 protein is one row after TCRdb ran MiXCR on the 5' RACE reads. The table lists 800,000 to 950,000 distinct CDR3 sequences, 29% of them singletons. These data were also reused for a study on T cells of mothers and their children. This second study says: Each mother yielded more than 9.5 million TCR beta CDR3 reads. Each child yielded about 3 million reads.

This receptor was taken from a woman aged 40 to 50 in good health. This chain links TRBV7-8 with TRBJ2-1; 15 bases are a match to TRBD2. The sequenced sample consisted of blood. The CDR3 reads CASSLYRTSGGESGDEQFF. The CDR3 DNA is TGTGCCAGCAGCTTATATAGGACTAGCGGGGGGGAGTCTGGCGATGAGCAGTTCTTC.